These 26 T cell receptor beta chains share one sample of origin, sequenced in a study of T cell changes during pregnancy in multiple sclerosis. TCRdb keeps only in-frame clones here, not all; method: immunoSEQ multiplex PCR. This table has about 69,000 clones, roughly 91% appearing once. Sample: CD4+ T cells from peripheral blood mononuclear cells, taken in the third trimester of pregnancy. These receptors all come from a female donor in good health, enrolled as a control in a pregnancy study.

This chain connects TRBV29-1 to TRBJ1-1; the D gene is possibly TRBD1 (6 bases). The CDR3 has 13 residues. Germline lookup yields CDR1 SQVTM and CDR2 ANQGSEA. Trimming took 6 bases from V and 2 from J, leaving 13 bases between them. CDR3 residues: CSVAPGGNTEAFF. The DNA of the CDR3 is TGCAGCGTGGCCCCGGGGGGCAACACTGAAGCTTTCTTT.

V usage is TRBV27 and J usage is TRBJ1-2; 7 nucleotides line up with TRBD1. Germline CDR1 MNHEY, CDR2 SMNVEV (reference sequence). CDR3 length equals 15 residues. J gave up 1 base and V 7 bases, and 9 bases lay outside the gene matches. CDR3 residues: CASTSQTGSNYGYTF. CDR3 DNA: TGTGCCAGCACATCCCAGACAGGGAGTAACTATGGCTACACCTTC.

V is TRBV5-4 and J is TRBJ1-5; 10 bases match TRBD1. The CDR3 length is 15 residues. Looked up from germline, CDR1 is SGHNT and CDR2 is YYREEE (reference sequence). V lost 0 bases to trimming and J lost 4 bases; unmatched junction nucleotides: 1. This CDR3 reads CASSLGGQGNQPQHF. As DNA, the CDR3 is TGTGCCAGCAGCTTGGGGGGACAGGGGAATCAGCCCCAGCATTTT. The whole variable domain, remainder taken from reference TRBV5-4 and TRBJ1-5, is ETGVTQSPTHLIKTRGQQVTLRCSSQSGHNTVSWYQQALGQGPQFIFQYYREEENGRGNFPPRFSGLQFPNYSSELNVNALELDDSALYLCASSLGGQGNQPQHFGDGTRLSIL.

V is TRBV7-3 and J is TRBJ1-2; D remains unclear. Germline V CDR1 and CDR2: SGHTA, FQGTGA. The length of the CDR3 is 13 residues. V gave up 5 bases and J gave up 3 bases, with 10 bases separating them. The CDR3 DNA is TGTGCCAGCAGCCCGGACTATGACTATGGCTACACCTTC. Translation gives CASSPDYDYGYTF.

The rearrangement uses TRBV2 and TRBJ2-1, with D maybe TRBD2 (5 bases). There are 18 residues in the CDR3. Germline V CDR1 and CDR2: SNHLY, FYNNEI. V dropped 2 bases and J dropped 7 bases, with 24 bases sitting between them. The CDR3 DNA follows: TGTGCCAGCAGTGAAAGAGGGTCGCTCCTATCGCTTGCGAATGAGCAGTTCTTC. This encodes CASSERGSLLSLANEQFF.

The chain carries TRBV15 and TRBJ1-3, with D unresolved. This CDR3 is 13 amino acids long. V was trimmed by 5 bases and J by 0 bases, leaving 5 bases between them. In germline, CDR1 is LNHNV, CDR2 YYDKDF (reference sequence). CDR3 residues: CATSLHSGNTIYF. The DNA for the CDR3 is TGTGCCACCAGCTTACACTCTGGAAACACCATATATTTT.

The V call is TRBV6-1, the J call TRBJ1-3, with D tentatively TRBD1 (5 bases). Germline V gene data show CDR1 as MNHNS and CDR2 as SASEGT. The V end was cut by 4 bases, the J end by 0 bases, with 19 bases between. The CDR3 loop spans 18 amino acids. CDR3 coding DNA: TGTGCCAGCAGTGTTCCTCCTGGGTTCGGGGGCTCTGGAAACACCATATATTTT. Protein sequence: CASSVPPGFGGSGNTIYF.

V usage is TRBV19 and J usage is TRBJ1-6, with 9 positions matching TRBD1. Germline CDR1 and CDR2: LNHDA and SQIVND (reference sequence). The CDR3 has 14 amino acids. Trimming removed 5 bases from V and 7 bases from J; junction bases left unmatched: 3. The CDR3 is CASSEDRGNSPLHF. CDR3 nucleotides: TGTGCCAGTAGTGAGGACAGGGGAAATTCACCCCTCCACTTT.

This clone appeared a single time. This chain links TRBV10-3 with TRBJ2-3, with 9 positions matching TRBD2. V shed 6 bases, J shed 7 bases, and the junction held 5 bases outside the gene matches. The CDR3 sequence is 13 residues long. CDR1 is ENHRY, CDR2 SYGVKD, per germline. CDR3 sequence (DNA): TGTGCCATCAGAGCGGGGGGCGGGAATACGCAGTATTTT. Translation gives CAIRAGGGNTQYF.

This chain links TRBV5-4 with TRBJ1-1; 8 bases are a match to TRBD1. The V gene's germline CDR1 is SGHNT and CDR2 YYREEE (reference sequence). V gave up 4 bases and J gave up 1 base; unmatched junction bases: 6. The CDR3 sequence is 15 residues long. This CDR3 is CASSRTGRTNTEAFF. DNA for the CDR3: TGTGCCAGCAGCCGGACAGGGCGTACGAACACTGAAGCTTTCTTT.

The rearrangement uses TRBV9 and TRBJ1-1; 7 nucleotides match TRBD1. Unmatched junction bases numbered 5, after V lost 3 bases and J lost 3 bases. Germline V gives CDR1 SGDLS, CDR2 YYNGEE. The CDR3 covers 14 residues. The CDR3 here is CASSASTGDTEAFF. Here the CDR3 DNA reads TGTGCCAGCAGCGCATCAACAGGGGACACTGAAGCTTTCTTT.

V and J are TRBV4-3 and TRBJ1-5, with TRBD1 matching over 8 bases. Germline trimming cut 1 base from V and 6 bases from J; bases unmatched to any gene: 8. Germline V gene lookup returns CDR1 LGHNA and CDR2 YSLEER. The CDR3 is 16 residues long. Here the CDR3 reads CASSQGIQGQGQPQHF. The CDR3 DNA sequence: TGCGCCAGCAGCCAAGGCATCCAAGGACAGGGTCAGCCCCAGCATTTT.

The genes are TRBV4-2 and TRBJ2-1; D may be TRBD1 (7 bases). The CDR3 loop spans 17 amino acids. Trimming shortened V by 0 bases and J by 7 bases, and 19 bases separated the two germline ends. Germline V gene lookup returns CDR1 LGHNA and CDR2 YNFKEQ. The CDR3: CASSQDVGGGGLNEQFF. The DNA for the CDR3 is TGTGCCAGCAGCCAAGACGTTGGAGGGGGCGGTTTGAATGAGCAGTTCTTC.

The chain couples TRBV11-3 to TRBJ1-1; a weak D match, TRBD1 (5 bases). The germline CDR1 and CDR2 sequences are SGHNT and YENEEA. The V end lost 0 bases, the J end lost 0 bases, and 11 bases lay between the germline ends. The CDR3 loop spans 16 amino acids. As DNA, the CDR3 is TGTGCCAGCAGCTTAGAAAAAGGGGCGCTGAACACTGAAGCTTTCTTT. Translating gives CASSLEKGALNTEAFF. Filled out from reference TRBV11-3 and TRBJ1-1, the complete variable domain reads EAGVVQSPRYKIIEKKQPVAFWCNPISGHNTLYWYLQNLGQGPELLIRYENEEAVDDSQLPKDRFSAERLKGVDSTLKIQPAELGDSAVYLCASSLEKGALNTEAFFGQGTRLTVV.

This chain's CDR3 is CASSLVSGDYNEQFF. For the CDR3, the DNA is TGTGCCAGCAGCTTAGTTAGCGGGGACTACAATGAGCAGTTCTTC. This chain links TRBV7-2 with TRBJ2-1, with TRBD2 matching 8 bases. This CDR3 comprises 15 residues. V shed 1 base, J shed 3 bases, and the junction held 2 bases outside the gene matches. The germline gives CDR1 SGHTA, CDR2 FQGNSA. Full variable domain (rest looked up from reference TRBV7-2 and TRBJ2-1): GAGVSQSPSNKVTEKGKDVELRCDPISGHTALYWYRQSLGQGLEFLIYFQGNSAPDKSGLPSDRFSAERTGGSVSTLTIQRTQQEDSAVYLCASSLVSGDYNEQFFGPGTRLTVL.

This chain links TRBV30 with TRBJ1-1; D possibly corresponds to TRBD1 (5 bases). The CDR3 consists of 13 residues. V shed 3 bases and J shed 2 bases, with 10 bases lying between them. From germline, CDR1 is GTSNPN and CDR2 SVGIG (reference sequence). The DNA for the CDR3 is TGTGCCTGGAGAGGGAGGGGAAACACTGAAGCTTTCTTT. It is translated as CAWRGRGNTEAFF.

V gene TRBV9 combines with J gene TRBJ1-1, with 7 bases matching TRBD1. Looked up from germline, CDR1 is SGDLS and CDR2 is YYNGEE. Unmatched junction bases numbered 7, after V lost 3 bases and J lost 2 bases. There are 15 residues in the CDR3. CDR3 bases: TGTGCCAGCAGCGAGGGGACAGTTTTTAACACTGAAGCTTTCTTT. This encodes CASSEGTVFNTEAFF.

The chain combines TRBV19 with TRBJ1-5; 10 bases agree with TRBD1. CDR3 size: 16 residues. J gave up 5 bases and V 3 bases, and 7 bases lay outside the gene matches. The germline V gene encodes CDR1 LNHDA and CDR2 SQIVND (reference sequence). The CDR3 DNA reads as TGTGCCAGTAGTATGGGACAGGGGTTGTTGGATCAGCCCCAGCATTTT. Amino acid sequence: CASSMGQGLLDQPQHF.

The gene calls are TRBV9 and TRBJ1-1; D is undetermined. Germline lookup yields CDR1 SGDLS and CDR2 YYNGEE. This CDR3 is 13 amino acids long. V was clipped by 0 bases and J by 0 bases, with 3 bases between them. CDR3 loop: CASSVAMNTEAFF. The CDR3 DNA follows: TGTGCCAGCAGCGTAGCAATGAACACTGAAGCTTTCTTT.

This clone is a singleton in its sample. This chain links TRBV9 with TRBJ1-6; D perhaps matches TRBD1 (5 bases). There are 13 residues in the CDR3. The V and J ends lost 0 bases and 10 bases respectively, with 8 bases between them. Germline CDR1 reads SGDLS; CDR2 reads YYNGEE. DNA for the CDR3: TGTGCCAGCAGCGTAGAGCGGGGGTCACCCCTCCACTTT. It specifies CASSVERGSPLHF.

The V and J genes are TRBV7-2 and TRBJ2-5, with D maybe TRBD2 (5 bases). This CDR3 is 13 amino acids long. V lost 5 bases to trimming and J lost 2 bases, with 9 bases between them. Germline CDR1 SGHTA, CDR2 FQGNSA. CDR3 nucleotide sequence: TGTGCCAGCAGCAATAGCGTTCAAGAGACCCAGTACTTC. Translated: CASSNSVQETQYF.

The V and J genes are TRBV25-1 and TRBJ1-1, with 10 bases matching TRBD1. The germline gives CDR1 MGHDK, CDR2 SYGVNS. The CDR3 spans 13 residues. The V gene end was trimmed by 4 bases and the J gene end by 4 bases; junction bases not matched to a gene: 0. The CDR3 region has the DNA TGTGCCAGCAGTGGGACAGGGGGCACTGAAGCTTTCTTT. Translated, it gives CASSGTGGTEAFF.

The chain employs TRBV11-2 and TRBJ2-2, with 11 bases lining up with TRBD1. The CDR3 is 18 amino acids. The junction had 14 bases not matched to a gene; V was cut back by 5 bases and J by 6 bases. CDR1 and CDR2 from the germline V gene are SGHAT and FQNNGV. CDR3 coding DNA: TGTGCCAGCAGCCCGAGCCGTACCGGGACAGGGGGACCCGGGGAGCTGTTTTTT. It encodes CASSPSRTGTGGPGELFF.

The chain is built from TRBV27 and TRBJ2-7; 9 bases agree with TRBD1. The J segment lost 6 bases and the V segment lost 4 bases, leaving 7 bases of the junction unmatched. The CDR3 is made up of 14 amino acids. The germline V gene encodes CDR1 MNHEY and CDR2 SMNVEV (reference sequence). The CDR3 region is CASSSRTGVGEQYF. CDR3 sequence (DNA): TGTGCCAGCAGTTCCAGGACAGGGGTTGGCGAGCAGTACTTC.

The CDR3 bases are TGCGCCAGCAGCCAAAGATCTATCACTGGGGCCAACGTCCTGACTTTC. Residues: CASSQRSITGANVLTF. The chain couples TRBV4-3 to TRBJ2-6; no clear D. Germline CDR1 reads LGHNA; CDR2 reads YSLEER. Trimming stripped 2 bases from V and 2 bases from J, with 10 bases between. This CDR3 has 16 amino acids.

V usage is TRBV19 and J usage is TRBJ1-2; maybe TRBD1 (6 bases). This CDR3 has 16 residues. Trimming removed 4 bases at V and 0 bases at J, with 15 bases between. Germline V gives CDR1 LNHDA, CDR2 SQIVND (reference sequence). The CDR3 nucleotides read TGTGCCAGTAGTACAACCCGGACAGTGTCTAACTATGGCTACACCTTC. The encoded protein is CASSTTRTVSNYGYTF.